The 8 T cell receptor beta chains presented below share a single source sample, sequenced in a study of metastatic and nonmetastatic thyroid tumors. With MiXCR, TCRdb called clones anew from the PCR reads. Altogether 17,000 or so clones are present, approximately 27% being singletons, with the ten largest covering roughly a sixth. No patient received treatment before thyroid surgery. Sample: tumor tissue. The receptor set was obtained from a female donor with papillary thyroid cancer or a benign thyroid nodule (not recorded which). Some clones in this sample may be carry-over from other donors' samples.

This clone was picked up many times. The CDR3, as DNA: TGCGCCAGCAGCCAGGTCACCGGGGAGCTGTTTTTT. Translating gives CASSQVTGELFF. This chain connects TRBV4-3 to TRBJ2-2; D remains ambiguous. Germline assignment: CDR1 LGHNA and CDR2 YSLEER. Trimming took 3 bases from V and 4 from J, leaving 3 bases between them. CDR3 length: 12 residues.

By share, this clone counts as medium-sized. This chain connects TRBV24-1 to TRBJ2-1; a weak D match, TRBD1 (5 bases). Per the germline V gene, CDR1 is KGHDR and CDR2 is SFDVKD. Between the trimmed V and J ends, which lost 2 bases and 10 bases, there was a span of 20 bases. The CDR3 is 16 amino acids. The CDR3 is CATSDYDSRPMGEQFF. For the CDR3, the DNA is TGTGCCACCAGTGATTACGACAGTCGTCCCATGGGGGAGCAGTTCTTC.

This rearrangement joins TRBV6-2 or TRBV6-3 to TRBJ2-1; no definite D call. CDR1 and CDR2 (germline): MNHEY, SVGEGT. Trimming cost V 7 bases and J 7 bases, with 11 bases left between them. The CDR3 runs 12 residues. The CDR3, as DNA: TGTGCCAGCACCGCCATGGGGAATGAGCAGTTCTTC. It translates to CASTAMGNEQFF.

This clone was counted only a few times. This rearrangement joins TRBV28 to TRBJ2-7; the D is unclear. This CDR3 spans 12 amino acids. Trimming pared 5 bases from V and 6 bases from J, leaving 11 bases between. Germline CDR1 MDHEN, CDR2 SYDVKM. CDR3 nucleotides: TGTGCCAGCAGTCCGGTTGCGACCGAGCAGTACTTC. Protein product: CASSPVATEQYF.

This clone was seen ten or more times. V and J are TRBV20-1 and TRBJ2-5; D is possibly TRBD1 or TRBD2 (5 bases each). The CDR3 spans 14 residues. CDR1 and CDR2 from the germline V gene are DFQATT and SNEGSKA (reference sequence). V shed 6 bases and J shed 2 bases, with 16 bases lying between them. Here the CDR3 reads CSATDGTAQETQYF. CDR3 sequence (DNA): TGCAGTGCAACCGACGGGACCGCTCAAGAGACCCAGTACTTC.

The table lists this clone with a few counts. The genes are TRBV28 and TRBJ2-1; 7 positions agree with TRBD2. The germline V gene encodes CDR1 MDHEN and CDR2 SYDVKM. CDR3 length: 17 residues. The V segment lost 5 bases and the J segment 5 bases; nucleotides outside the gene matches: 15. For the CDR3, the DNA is TGTGCCAGCAGTCCCCTCGTGGGGCGGGAGTCCCACAATGAGCAGTTCTTC. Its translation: CASSPLVGRESHNEQFF.

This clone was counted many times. The CDR3 is CASSLGGASTDTQYF. DNA for the CDR3: TGTGCCAGCAGTTTGGGCGGGGCCAGCACAGATACGCAGTATTTT. The genes are TRBV28 and TRBJ2-3, with D perhaps TRBD2 (6 bases). Per germline, CDR1 MDHEN and CDR2 SYDVKM. The V end lost 3 bases, the J end lost 0 bases, and 10 bases lay between the germline ends. The CDR3 totals 15 residues. The full variable domain, rest sourced from reference TRBV28 and TRBJ2-3, is DVKVTQSSRYLVKRTGEKVFLECVQDMDHENMFWYRQDPGLGLRLIYFSYDVKMKEKGDIPEGYSVSREKKERFSLILESASTNQTSMYLCASSLGGASTDTQYFGPGTRLTVL.

CDR3 sequence: CASSQDTRENYGYTF. CDR3 bases: TGTGCCAGCAGCCAAGACACCCGGGAGAACTATGGCTACACCTTC. V is TRBV3-1 and J is TRBJ1-2, with D unclear. CDR1 is LGHDT, CDR2 YNNKEL, per germline (reference sequence). Trimming took 0 bases from V and 2 from J, leaving 10 bases between them. The CDR3 is 15 residues long.